This T cell receptor beta chain was recovered during a study of cytomegalovirus exposure and HLA in healthy donors. Study context: In a later analysis, it was reported that the approximately 110 validation repertoires had been produced on the same platform as the roughly 610 repertoires belonging to the first cohort.

Repertoires were generated with immunoSEQ multiplex PCR, while TCRdb's copy carries only in-frame clones and drops some. The data hold around 300,000 clones, with more than 75% observed a single time. The donors were members of the roughly 120-subject validation cohort (separate from the 666-subject first cohort). This TCR came from a woman in her late teens or twenties in good health and CMV-seronegative. Sequenced: PBMCs.

The CDR3, as DNA: TGTGCCAGCACCCCAACCACAATGAACACTGAAGCTTTCTTT. Encoded protein: CASTPTTMNTEAFF. The V call is TRBV6-6, the J call TRBJ1-1; no clear D. The germline V and J ends were trimmed by 7 bases and 0 bases, with 12 bases remaining between them. The CDR3 loop spans 14 amino acids. CDR1 is MNHNY, CDR2 SVGAGI, per germline (reference sequence).